This is a list of T cell receptor beta chains from one sample in a study of T-cell memory formation after mild COVID-19. MiXCR, applied by TCRdb to the 5' RACE reads, yields one record per CDR3 protein. The data hold fewer than 140,000 distinct CDR3 sequences, with 9.5% to 15% observed a single time. Sequences were obtained from PBMCs or a T cell subset sorted from them (not recorded which). These receptors all stem from an adult woman who had mild COVID-19 (a few samples of this study predate the infection). Cell type and time point are not known. The CDR3 runs from the conserved cysteine through the conserved F or W. The order of the fields is CDR3 protein, CDR3 DNA, V gene, clone size, J gene, D gene. D genes are given only for firm matches. Expanded clones are given a class, and other clones once, few, many or no size at all.

CASSQDSGLAYEQYF,TGCGCCAGCAGCCAAGATTCGGGGTTGGCCTACGAGCAGTACTTC,TRBV4-1,.,TRBJ2-7,.
CATSDSLSYEQFF,TGTGCCACCAGTGATTCCCTATCGTATGAGCAGTTCTTC,TRBV24-1,.,TRBJ2-1,.
CASNHMRATDTQYF,TGCGCCAGCAACCACATGCGGGCCACAGATACGCAGTATTTT,TRBV5-1,few,TRBJ2-3,.
CASSPADTGPNTGELFF,TGTGCCAGCTCACCCGCGGATACGGGCCCGAACACCGGGGAGCTGTTTTTT,TRBV18,.,TRBJ2-2,.
CASSLVWTSSQTQYF,TGCGCCAGCAGCTTGGTGTGGACTAGCTCGCAGACCCAGTACTTC,TRBV5-1,.,TRBJ2-5,TRBD2
CASSLPLGQAYGYTF,TGTGCCAGCAGCCTCCCTCTCGGCCAGGCCTATGGCTACACCTTC,TRBV7-9,.,TRBJ1-2,.
CASRTGTSGDNNEQFF,TGTGCCAGCAGAACCGGGACTAGCGGGGACAACAATGAGCAGTTCTTC,TRBV12-3/TRBV12-4,.,TRBJ2-1,TRBD2
CSVEAGPGVGYTF,TGCAGCGTTGAAGCGGGGCCGGGAGTTGGCTACACCTTC,TRBV29-1,many,TRBJ1-2,.
CASPLYEQYF,TGTGCCAGCCCCTTGTACGAGCAGTACTTC,TRBV12-3/TRBV12-4,many,TRBJ2-7,.
CASSQAGQGPETQYF,TGTGCCAGCAGCCAAGCGGGGCAGGGGCCCGAGACCCAGTACTTC,TRBV4-2,many,TRBJ2-5,.
CATSDRNTGELFF,TGTGCCACCAGTGACAGGAACACCGGGGAGCTGTTTTTT,TRBV24-1,.,TRBJ2-2,.
CASSPRQGMGSYEQYF,TGTGCCAGCAGCCCCCGACAGGGTATGGGTTCCTACGAGCAGTACTTC,TRBV7-9,few,TRBJ2-7,TRBD1
CASSPGTIYEQYF,TGTGCCAGCAGTCCTGGGACGATTTACGAGCAGTACTTC,TRBV27,.,TRBJ2-7,.
CAISELERSYEQYF,TGTGCCATCAGTGAGTTAGAAAGGAGCTACGAGCAGTACTTC,TRBV10-3,few,TRBJ2-7,.
CASSQGLAGGSNEQFF,TGCGCCAGCAGCCAGGGACTAGCGGGAGGGTCCAATGAGCAGTTCTTC,TRBV4-3,.,TRBJ2-1,TRBD2
CATKNFTSGNTEAFF,TGTGCCACCAAAAACTTCACCTCGGGGAACACTGAAGCTTTCTTT,TRBV15,few,TRBJ1-1,.
CASSYLDFSGNTGELFF,TGTGCCAGCAGTTACTTGGATTTCTCAGGCAACACCGGGGAGCTGTTTTTT,TRBV6-5,many,TRBJ2-2,.
CASSVSNEQFF,TGTGCCAGCAGCGTAAGCAATGAGCAGTTCTTC,TRBV9,few,TRBJ2-1,.
CASSLAGKGTDSGNTIYF,TGTGCCAGCAGCTTGGCTGGGAAAGGGACAGATTCTGGAAACACCATATATTTT,TRBV5-8,few,TRBJ1-3,TRBD1
CASSSQGAGNEKLFF,TGTGCCAGCAGCTCCCAGGGGGCCGGTAATGAAAAACTGTTTTTT,TRBV7-2,.,TRBJ1-4,TRBD1
CASSRTSGSLNTGELFF,TGTGCCAGCAGCAGGACTAGCGGGAGTTTGAACACCGGGGAGCTGTTTTTT,TRBV27,.,TRBJ2-2,TRBD2
CSARGGLAGFYEQYF,TGCAGTGCTAGAGGTGGACTAGCGGGTTTCTACGAGCAGTACTTC,TRBV20-1,.,TRBJ2-7,TRBD2